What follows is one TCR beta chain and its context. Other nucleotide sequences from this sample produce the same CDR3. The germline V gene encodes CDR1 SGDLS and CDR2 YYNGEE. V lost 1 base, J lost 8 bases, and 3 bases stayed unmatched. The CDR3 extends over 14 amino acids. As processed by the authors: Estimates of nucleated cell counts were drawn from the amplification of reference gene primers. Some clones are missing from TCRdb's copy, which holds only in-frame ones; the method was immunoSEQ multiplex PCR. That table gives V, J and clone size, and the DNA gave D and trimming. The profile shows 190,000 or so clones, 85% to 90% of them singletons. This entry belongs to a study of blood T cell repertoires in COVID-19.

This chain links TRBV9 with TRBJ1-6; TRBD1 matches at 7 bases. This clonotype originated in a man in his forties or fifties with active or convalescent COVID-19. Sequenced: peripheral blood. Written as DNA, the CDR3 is TGTGCCAGCAGCGTAACAGGGGTGGATTCACCCCTCCACTTT. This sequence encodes CASSVTGVDSPLHF.